Below are 18 T cell receptor beta chains sequenced from a single sample in a study of T cells after yellow fever vaccination. TCRdb redid the calling of the 5' RACE reads with MiXCR, one entry per CDR3 protein. This table has approximately 180,000 distinct CDR3 sequences, roughly 6.2% appearing once. Material: CD4+ T cells sorted from PBMCs, obtained on the day of the first yellow fever vaccination. The source is a man between 18 and 35 years old who received the YFV17D yellow fever vaccine.

In this sample, this clonotype turned up a few times. This chain joins TRBV5-1 and TRBJ1-2; TRBD1 might be the D (5 bases). V lost 0 bases and J 8 bases, leaving 17 bases between the germline ends. The CDR3 loop spans 15 amino acids. The germline gives CDR1 SGHRS, CDR2 YFSETQ. CDR3 coding DNA: TGCGCCAGCAGCTTGGGACCCTCAGGGTCCGGAGGCTACACCTTC. This translates into CASSLGPSGSGGYTF.

This clonotype came up many times. The chain links TRBV7-9 to TRBJ1-5; 7 bases agree with TRBD1. Per germline, CDR1 SEHNR and CDR2 FQNEAQ (reference sequence). The CDR3 has 15 residues. The ends lost 5 bases at V and 4 bases at J; junction bases unmatched: 8. CDR3 sequence: CASSPGTAGNQPQHF. The CDR3 DNA follows: TGTGCCAGCAGCCCAGGGACAGCAGGAAATCAGCCCCAGCATTTT.

At least ten counts were recorded for this clonotype. This chain links TRBV16 with TRBJ2-1; TRBD2 agrees at 7 bases. This CDR3 comprises 14 residues. After removal of 1 base from V and 10 bases from J, the junction contained 7 bases not matched to a gene. Germline V lookup: CDR1 KGHSY, CDR2 FQNENV. This CDR3 reads CASSQLDQGGEQFF. The CDR3 nucleotides are TGTGCCAGCAGCCAATTGGATCAGGGAGGGGAGCAGTTCTTC.

This clonotype was observed many times. The chain links TRBV5-1 to TRBJ2-1, with D perhaps TRBD2 (7 bases). This CDR3 is 16 amino acids long. V shed 4 bases and J shed 2 bases, with 16 bases lying between them. Germline CDR1 is SGHRS and CDR2 is YFSETQ. CDR3 bases: TGCGCCAGCAGCCGGGGAGGGGGGGCCACCTACAATGAGCAGTTCTTC. Encoded protein: CASSRGGGATYNEQFF.

This clonotype was detected only a few times. CDR3 amino acids: CASSPRGGQGGELFF. The CDR3 coding sequence is TGCGCCAGCAGCCCCCGGGGGGGCCAAGGCGGGGAGCTGTTTTTT. V and J are TRBV4-1 and TRBJ2-2; 8 positions agree with TRBD2. Losses at the gene ends were 4 bases for V and 7 bases for J; bases not matched to a gene: 8. Germline CDR1 MGHRA, CDR2 YSYEKL. The CDR3 spans 15 residues.

The CDR3 coding sequence is TGTGCCAGCAGTTACTCGAACACAGTCATGAACACTGAAGCTTTCTTT. Protein sequence: CASSYSNTVMNTEAFF. The rearrangement uses TRBV6-5 and TRBJ1-1; D gene unclear. The CDR3 consists of 16 residues. The germline CDR1 and CDR2 sequences are MNHEY and SVGAGI. V shed 0 bases and J shed 0 bases, with 11 bases lying between them.

This clonotype came up many times. J is TRBJ2-3 and V is TRBV21-1; the D call of TRBD1 is as the table states it, not checked on the DNA. TRBV21-1 is a pseudogene. This CDR3 is 14 amino acids long. The CDR3: CASAPGGCTDTQYF. For the CDR3, the DNA is TGTGCCAGCGCCCCGGGGGGCTGCACAGATACGCAGTATTTT.

As for this clonotype: With a much larger clone just one base away, this may be a read error. This rearrangement joins TRBV14 to TRBJ2-5; D is unclear. The length of the CDR3 is 14 residues. Germline-derived CDR1 and CDR2 are SGHDN and FVKESK. The ends were cut back, 4 bases at V and 4 bases at J, with 13 bases in the middle. DNA of the CDR3: TGTGCCAGCAGCCCGCTCGGGTTTCGAGAGACCCAGTACTTC. This sequence encodes CASSPLGFRETQYF.

The J gene is TRBJ1-1, the V gene TRBV7-2; D might be TRBD1 (6 bases). The CDR3 consists of 15 residues. Germline V gene sequence: CDR1 SGHTA, CDR2 FQGNSA. V shed 1 base and J shed 4 bases, with 13 bases lying between them. DNA of the CDR3: TGTGCCAGCAGCTTAGGACAGGACGCTTCCACTGAAGCTTTCTTT. Amino acids: CASSLGQDASTEAFF. The variable domain in full, completed from reference TRBV7-2 and TRBJ1-1, reads GAGVSQSPSNKVTEKGKDVELRCDPISGHTALYWYRQSLGQGLEFLIYFQGNSAPDKSGLPSDRFSAERTGGSVSTLTIQRTQQEDSAVYLCASSLGQDASTEAFFGQGTRLTVV.

This clonotype has a handful of counts. The chain is built from TRBV6-2 or TRBV6-3 and TRBJ2-2, with 8 bases fitting TRBD1. CDR1 MNHEY and CDR2 SVGEGT come from the germline V gene. The CDR3 loop spans 18 amino acids. J lost 5 bases, V lost 2 bases, and 13 bases had no gene match. CDR3 sequence reads: CASSYVAGTRTGTGELFF. CDR3 bases: TGTGCCAGCAGTTACGTGGCGGGAACTCGGACAGGGACCGGGGAGCTGTTTTTT.

This clonotype was detected many times. This chain uses TRBV7-3 with TRBJ1-6, with a possible D match to TRBD1 (5 bases). Germline CDR1 SGHTA, CDR2 FQGTGA. Trimming left V 5 bases short and J 13 bases short, with 12 bases between. The CDR3 is made up of 12 amino acids. CDR3 coding DNA: TGTGCCAGCAGCGACCAGGGTGGGCCCCTCCACTTT. It is translated as CASSDQGGPLHF.

This clonotype showed up many times. The chain employs TRBV7-2 and TRBJ2-5, with TRBD2 matching over 12 bases. Germline V gives CDR1 SGHTA, CDR2 FQGNSA. The V and J ends lost 5 bases and 4 bases, in that order; junction bases with no gene match: 5. The CDR3 loop spans 15 amino acids. CDR3 in amino acids: CASSARLAGAETQYF. DNA of the CDR3: TGTGCCAGCAGCGCGAGACTAGCGGGGGCAGAGACCCAGTACTTC.

This clonotype occurred a few times. The CDR3 DNA sequence: TGCACCAGCAGCCCAACGATCCCGAGACTAGCGAATGAGCAGTACTTC. This translates into CTSSPTIPRLANEQYF. The J gene is TRBJ2-7, the V gene TRBV1; TRBD2, the table's D call, was not compared with the DNA. TRBV1 is recorded as a pseudogene. This CDR3 spans 16 amino acids.

Only a few counts were recorded for this clonotype. The chain links TRBV10-3 to TRBJ2-1; 7 bases agree with TRBD1. CDR1 ENHRY and CDR2 SYGVKD come from the germline V gene. The CDR3 has 14 residues. V shed 4 bases, J shed 4 bases, and the junction held 4 bases outside the gene matches. In nucleotides, the CDR3 is TGTGCCATCAGTGGAGACAGGGAATACAATGAGCAGTTCTTC. This encodes CAISGDREYNEQFF.

This clonotype was observed a handful of times. CDR3 in DNA: TGTGCCAGCAGCTTCGTGACAGGGGGGGAAAATGAGCAGTTCTTC. Protein: CASSFVTGGENEQFF. V usage is TRBV5-5 and J usage is TRBJ2-1; TRBD1 aligns across 9 bases. The CDR3 has 15 residues. Per the germline V gene, CDR1 is SGHKS and CDR2 is YYEKEE (reference sequence). J lost 7 bases, V lost 2 bases, and 7 bases had no gene match.

This clonotype was counted only a few times. The chain has TRBV10-3 and TRBJ2-1, with 10 bases that match TRBD1. From germline, CDR1 is ENHRY and CDR2 SYGVKD. V shed 1 base and J 9 bases; nucleotides not matched to a gene: 9. The CDR3 is 16 residues long. The chain's CDR3 is CAISEYPGTGAGEQFF. Written as DNA, the CDR3 is TGTGCCATCAGTGAGTACCCCGGGACAGGGGCCGGTGAGCAGTTCTTC.

The CDR3 sequence is CASSLRVQIQETQYF. The DNA of the CDR3 is TGTGCCAGCAGCTTGAGGGTGCAGATCCAAGAGACCCAGTACTTC. The chain couples TRBV5-6 to TRBJ2-5, with unresolved D. Germline CDR1 and CDR2: SGHDT and YYEEEE. This CDR3 is 15 amino acids long. V lost 1 base, J lost 1 base, and 11 bases lay in between. Full variable domain (outside the CDR3, taken from reference TRBV5-6 and TRBJ2-5): DAGVTQSPTHLIKTRGQQVTLRCSPKSGHDTVSWYQQALGQGPQFIFQYYEEEERQRGNFPDRFSGHQFPNYSSELNVNALLLGDSALYLCASSLRVQIQETQYFGPGTRLLVL.

The rearrangement joins TRBV7-4 to TRBJ2-3; 12 bases agree with TRBD2. Losses at the gene ends were 5 bases for V and 2 bases for J; bases not matched to a gene: 23. Germline V CDR1 and CDR2: SGHVT, SQSDAQ. The CDR3 covers 22 residues. The CDR3 reads CASSAPLTGLAGQGAITDTQYF. CDR3 nucleotide sequence: TGTGCCAGCAGCGCGCCCCTCACGGGACTAGCGGGTCAAGGTGCGATCACAGATACGCAGTATTTT.